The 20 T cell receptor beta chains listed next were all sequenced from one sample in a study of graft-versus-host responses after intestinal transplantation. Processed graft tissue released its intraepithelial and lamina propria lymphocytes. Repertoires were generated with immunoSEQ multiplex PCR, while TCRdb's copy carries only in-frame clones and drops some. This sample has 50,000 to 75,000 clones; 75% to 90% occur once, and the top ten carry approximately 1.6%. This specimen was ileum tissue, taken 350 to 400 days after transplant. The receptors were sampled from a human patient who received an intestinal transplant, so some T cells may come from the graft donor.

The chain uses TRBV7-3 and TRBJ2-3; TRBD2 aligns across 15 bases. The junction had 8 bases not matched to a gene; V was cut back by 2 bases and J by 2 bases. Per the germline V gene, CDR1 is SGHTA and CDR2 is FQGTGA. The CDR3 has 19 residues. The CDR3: CASSLQPGTSGGITDTQYF. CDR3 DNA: TGTGCCAGCAGCTTACAGCCGGGGACTAGCGGGGGGATCACAGATACGCAGTATTTT.

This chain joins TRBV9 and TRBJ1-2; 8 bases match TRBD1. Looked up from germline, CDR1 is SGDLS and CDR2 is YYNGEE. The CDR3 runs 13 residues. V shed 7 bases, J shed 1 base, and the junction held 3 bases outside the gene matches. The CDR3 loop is CASRDRFNYGYTF. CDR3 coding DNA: TGTGCCAGCCGGGACAGGTTTAACTATGGCTACACCTTC.

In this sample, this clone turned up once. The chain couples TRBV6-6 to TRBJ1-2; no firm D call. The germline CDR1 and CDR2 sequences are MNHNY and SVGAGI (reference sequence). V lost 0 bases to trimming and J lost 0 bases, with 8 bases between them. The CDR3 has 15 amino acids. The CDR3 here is CASSYSSGANYGYTF. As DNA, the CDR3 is TGTGCCAGCAGTTACTCTTCCGGCGCTAACTATGGCTACACCTTC.

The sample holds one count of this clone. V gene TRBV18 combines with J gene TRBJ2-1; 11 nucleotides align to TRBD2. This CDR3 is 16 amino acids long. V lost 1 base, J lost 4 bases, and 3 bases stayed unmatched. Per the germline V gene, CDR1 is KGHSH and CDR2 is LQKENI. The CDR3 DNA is TGTGCCAGCTCACCACTAGCGGGAGGGGGATACAATGAGCAGTTCTTC. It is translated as CASSPLAGGGYNEQFF.

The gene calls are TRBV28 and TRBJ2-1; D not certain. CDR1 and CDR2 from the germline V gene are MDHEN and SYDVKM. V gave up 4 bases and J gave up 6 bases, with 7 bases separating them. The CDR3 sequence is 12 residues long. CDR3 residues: CASSSLRNEQFF. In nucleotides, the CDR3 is TGTGCCAGCAGTTCACTTCGCAATGAGCAGTTCTTC. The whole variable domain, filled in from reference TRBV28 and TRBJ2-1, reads DVKVTQSSRYLVKRTGEKVFLECVQDMDHENMFWYRQDPGLGLRLIYFSYDVKMKEKGDIPEGYSVSREKKERFSLILESASTNQTSMYLCASSSLRNEQFFGPGTRLTVL.

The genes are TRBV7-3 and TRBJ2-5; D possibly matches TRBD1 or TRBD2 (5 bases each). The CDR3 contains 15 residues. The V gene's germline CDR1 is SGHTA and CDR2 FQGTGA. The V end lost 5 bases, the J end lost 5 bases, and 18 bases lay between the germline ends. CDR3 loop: CASSRGPRVRETQYF. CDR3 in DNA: TGTGCCAGCAGCCGGGGACCGAGGGTTAGGGAGACCCAGTACTTC.

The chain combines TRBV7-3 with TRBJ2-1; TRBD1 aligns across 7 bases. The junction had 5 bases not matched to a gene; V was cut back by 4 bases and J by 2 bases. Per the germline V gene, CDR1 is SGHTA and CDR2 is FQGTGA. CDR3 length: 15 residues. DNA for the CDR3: TGTGCCAGCAGCTCGACAGGGTCAACCTACAATGAGCAGTTCTTC. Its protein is CASSSTGSTYNEQFF.

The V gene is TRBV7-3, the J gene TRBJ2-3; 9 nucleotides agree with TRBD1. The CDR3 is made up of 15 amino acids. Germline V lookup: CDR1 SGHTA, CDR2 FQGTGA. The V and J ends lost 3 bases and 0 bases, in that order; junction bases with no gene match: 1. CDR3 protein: CASSFGTGSTDTQYF. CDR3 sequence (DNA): TGTGCCAGCAGCTTCGGGACAGGGAGCACAGATACGCAGTATTTT.

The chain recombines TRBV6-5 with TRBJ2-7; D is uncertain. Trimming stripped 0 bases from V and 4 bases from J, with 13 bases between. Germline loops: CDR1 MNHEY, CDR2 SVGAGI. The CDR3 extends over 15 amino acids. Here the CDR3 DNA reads TGTGCCAGCAGTTACTCTCCGGTAACTGTATACGAGCAGTACTTC. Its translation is CASSYSPVTVYEQYF.

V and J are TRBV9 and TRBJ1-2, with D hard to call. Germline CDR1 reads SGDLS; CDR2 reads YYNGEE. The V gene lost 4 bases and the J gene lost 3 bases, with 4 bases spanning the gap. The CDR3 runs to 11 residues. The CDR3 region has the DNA TGTGCCAGCAGCCGTTACTATGGCTACACCTTC. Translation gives CASSRYYGYTF.

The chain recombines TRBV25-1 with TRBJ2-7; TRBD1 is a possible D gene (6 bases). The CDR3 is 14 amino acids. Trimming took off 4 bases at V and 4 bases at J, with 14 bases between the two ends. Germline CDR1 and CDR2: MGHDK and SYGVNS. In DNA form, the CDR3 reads TGTGCCAGCAGTGGCAGGGGAGTTGGTTACGAGCAGTACTTC. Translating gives CASSGRGVGYEQYF.

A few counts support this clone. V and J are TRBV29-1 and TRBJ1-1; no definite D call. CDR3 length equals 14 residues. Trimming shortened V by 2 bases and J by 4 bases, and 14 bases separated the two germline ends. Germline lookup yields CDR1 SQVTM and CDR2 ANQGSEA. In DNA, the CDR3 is TGCAGCGTTGAACGGCAGGAGTTGGGCACTGAAGCTTTCTTT. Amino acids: CSVERQELGTEAFF.

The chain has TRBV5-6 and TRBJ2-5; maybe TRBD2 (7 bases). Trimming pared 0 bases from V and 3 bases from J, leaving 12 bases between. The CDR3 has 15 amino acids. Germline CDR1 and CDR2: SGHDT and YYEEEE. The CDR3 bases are TGTGCCAGCAGCTTGGCCGGGGGGCGGAAAGAGACCCAGTACTTC. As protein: CASSLAGGRKETQYF.

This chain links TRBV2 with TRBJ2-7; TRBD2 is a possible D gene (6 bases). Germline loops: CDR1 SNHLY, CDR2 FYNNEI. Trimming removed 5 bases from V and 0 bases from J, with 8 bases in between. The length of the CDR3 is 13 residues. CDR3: CASSREISYEQYF. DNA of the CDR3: TGTGCCAGCAGTCGGGAGATCTCCTACGAGCAGTACTTC.

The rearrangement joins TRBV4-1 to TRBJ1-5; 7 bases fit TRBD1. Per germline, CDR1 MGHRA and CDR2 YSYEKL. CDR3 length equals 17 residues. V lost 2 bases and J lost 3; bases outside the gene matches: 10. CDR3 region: CASSQRSGTANNQPQHF. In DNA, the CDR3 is TGCGCCAGCAGCCAACGGTCCGGGACAGCAAACAATCAGCCCCAGCATTTT.

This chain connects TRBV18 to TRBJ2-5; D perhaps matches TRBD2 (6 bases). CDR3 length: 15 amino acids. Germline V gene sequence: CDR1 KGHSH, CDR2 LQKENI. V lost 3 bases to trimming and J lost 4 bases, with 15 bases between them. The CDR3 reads CASSPTGTTRETQYF. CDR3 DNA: TGTGCCAGCTCACCGACGGGAACGACTAGAGAGACCCAGTACTTC.

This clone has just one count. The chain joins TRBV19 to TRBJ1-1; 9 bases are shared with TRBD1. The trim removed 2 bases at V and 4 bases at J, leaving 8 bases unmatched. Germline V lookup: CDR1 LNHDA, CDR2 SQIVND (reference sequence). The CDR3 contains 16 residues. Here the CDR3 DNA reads TGTGCCAGTAGTATATCGACCGGACAGGGGAGCACTGAAGCTTTCTTT. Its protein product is CASSISTGQGSTEAFF.

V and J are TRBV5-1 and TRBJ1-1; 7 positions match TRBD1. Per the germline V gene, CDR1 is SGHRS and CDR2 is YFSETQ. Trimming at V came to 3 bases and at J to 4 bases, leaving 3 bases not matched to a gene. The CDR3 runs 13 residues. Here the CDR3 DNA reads TGCGCCAGCAGCTATTACAGGGGCACTGAAGCTTTCTTT. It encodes CASSYYRGTEAFF. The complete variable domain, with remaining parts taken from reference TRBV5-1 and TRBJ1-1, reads KAGVTQTPRYLIKTRGQQVTLSCSPISGHRSVSWYQQTPGQGLQFLFEYFSETQRNKGNFPGRFSGRQFSNSRSEMNVSTLELGDSALYLCASSYYRGTEAFFGQGTRLTVV.

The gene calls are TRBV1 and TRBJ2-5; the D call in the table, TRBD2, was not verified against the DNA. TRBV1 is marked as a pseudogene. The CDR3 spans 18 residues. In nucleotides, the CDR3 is TGCACCAGCAGCCAAGGACTAGCGGGGGGGGTTTGTTCGGAGACCCAGTACTTC. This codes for CTSSQGLAGGVCSETQYF.

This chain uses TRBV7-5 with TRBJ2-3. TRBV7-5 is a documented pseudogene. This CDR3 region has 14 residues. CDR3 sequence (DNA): TGTGCCAGAAGCTTGGATTCCGGCACAGATACGCAGTATTTT. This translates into CARSLDSGTDTQYF.